Shown below are 30 T cell receptor beta chains from a single sample sequenced in a study of CD8+ T cells in alopecia areata. Sorting of pooled cutaneous lymph node cells used CD4, CD8alpha, NKG2D, NKG2ACE and other markers. Following RNA extraction, reverse transcription yielded cDNA that acted as the sequencing template. Sequencing was performed with immunoSEQ multiplex PCR; in TCRdb, only in-frame clones are kept and a portion is missing. This repertoire lists over 250,000 clones without singletons; roughly 1.2% sits in the top ten. What was sequenced was CD4+ T cells sorted from a lymph node. All receptors derive from a C3H/HeJ mouse with alopecia areata. Strain haplotype (MHC): H2-k.

This clone was seen a handful of times. All gene names here are mouse names. The CDR3 end falls 4 residues outside the read, so it is completed with the germline J gene. The V gene is TRBV13-1, the J gene TRBJ1-1; 7 bases match TRBD1. Trimming removed 0 bases from V and 0 bases from J; junction bases left unmatched: 2. The germline gives CDR1 NSHNY, CDR2 SYGAGN. This CDR3 is built from 15 residues. The DNA read from the CDR3 is TGTGCCAGCAGTGATGTGACAGGGAAGAACACA. Translation gives CASSDVTGKNT. The full CDR3 reads CASSDVTGKNTEVFF.

This clone was detected only a few times. The gene names here belong to mouse. Here the CDR3 reads CASSEPRGGTEVFF. The part of the CDR3 DNA that was read is TGTGCCAGCAGTGAGCCCAGGGGTGGCACA. The chain carries TRBV13-3 and TRBJ1-1; tentative D call: TRBD1 (6 bases). The read ends 4 residues before the CDR3 terminus; that terminus is restored from the germline J gene. Germline values: CDR1 NNHDY, CDR2 SYVADS. Trimming took off 2 bases at V and 4 bases at J, with 12 bases between the two ends. CDR3 length: 14 residues.

This clone was counted between two and nine times. The gene names given are mouse names. The CDR3 end falls 4 residues outside the read, so it is completed with the germline J gene. This chain connects TRBV13-2 to TRBJ1-2; D not resolved. Germline loops: CDR1 NNHNN, CDR2 SYGAGS (reference sequence). The CDR3 length is 13 residues. V lost 5 bases, J lost 0 bases, and 8 bases lay in between. CDR3 DNA (partial): TGTGCCAGCGGCCCACACGCAAACTCC. Translated: CASGPHANS. The complete CDR3 protein is CASGPHANSDYTF.

This clone was detected a few times. Gene labels here are mouse ones. Sequencing ends 4 residues short of the CDR3 end; the germline J gene provides the rest. The V call is TRBV1, the J call TRBJ1-1; D might be TRBD1 (5 bases). The ends were cut back, 3 bases at V and 1 base at J, with 9 bases in the middle. The CDR3 length is 14 residues. Germline V CDR1 and CDR2: NSQYPW, LRSPGD (reference sequence). This CDR3 is CTCSAVRGNTEVFF. The DNA read from the CDR3 is TGCACCTGCAGTGCTGTGAGGGGAAACACA.

There are a few counts of this clone. Gene names denote mouse genes. The CDR3 end falls 4 residues outside the read, so it is completed with the germline J gene. The gene calls are TRBV19 and TRBJ2-7; 8 positions match TRBD2. This CDR3 region has 13 residues. The V gene's germline CDR1 is FNHDT and CDR2 SITEND (reference sequence). CDR3 residues: CASTRLGRDEQYF. CDR3 bases read: TGTGCCAGCACTAGACTGGGGAGGGAT.

This clone occurred a few times. Mouse gene names apply. The sequence runs out 4 residues before the end of the CDR3; the remainder is reconstructed from the germline J gene. The chain recombines TRBV19 with TRBJ2-7, with D uncertain. The CDR3 sequence is 13 residues long. The V end was cut by 1 base, the J end by 2 bases, with 7 bases between. The germline gives CDR1 FNHDT, CDR2 SITEND (reference sequence). The sequenced CDR3 bases are TGTGCCAGCAGTATAAAACAAACCTAT. Translated, it gives CASSIKQTY. The full CDR3 protein reads CASSIKQTYEQYF.

This clone was recorded a few times. Genes and germline come from the mouse. The read finishes 4 residues shy of the CDR3 end, and the germline J gene is used to complete it. V is TRBV13-3 and J is TRBJ2-4; 10 bases agree with TRBD2. Germline V gene lookup returns CDR1 NNHDY and CDR2 SYVADS. This CDR3 is built from 16 residues. V was clipped by 5 bases and J by 0 bases; unmatched bases: 6. The part of the CDR3 DNA that was read is TGTGCCAGCAGAAACCGGGACTGGGGTAGTCAAAAC. This encodes CASRNRDWGSQN. Given in full, the CDR3 is CASRNRDWGSQNTLYF.

With respect to this clone: Gene names and germline refer to mouse. The read stops 3 residues short of the end of the CDR3; the missing end is completed from the germline J gene. J is TRBJ1-6 and V is TRBV31; 7 bases align to TRBD1. TRBJ1-6 is sorted into the ORF group, with uncertain function. Germline V gene sequence: CDR1 GKSSPN, CDR2 SITVG. The trim removed 3 bases at V and 0 bases at J, leaving 5 bases unmatched. This CDR3 is built from 16 residues. This CDR3 is CAWSPQGRSYNSPLYF. The sequenced CDR3 bases are TGTGCCTGGAGCCCACAGGGGCGTTCCTATAATTCGCCC.

A remark on this clone: Gene names are mouse gene names. The read ends 4 residues shy of where the CDR3 ends; the end is completed using the germline J gene. This chain connects TRBV19 to TRBJ2-1, with unresolved D. Between the trimmed V and J ends, which lost 3 bases and 6 bases, there was a span of 7 bases. The length of the CDR3 is 12 residues. In germline, CDR1 is FNHDT, CDR2 SITEND (reference sequence). CDR3 amino acids: CASSTPFAEQFF. The sequenced part of the CDR3 DNA is TGTGCCAGCAGTACTCCGTTTGCT. The variable domain in full, with the rest retrieved from reference TRBV19 and TRBJ2-1, is GGIITQTPKFLIGQEGQKLTLKCQQNFNHDTMYWYRQDSGKGLRLIYYSITENDLQKGDLSEGYDASREKKSSFSLTVTSAQKNEMAVFLCASSTPFAEQFFGPGTRLTVL.

This clone was detected a few times. Mouse germline and gene names are used. Read sequence stops 4 residues before the CDR3 end, and the germline J gene provides the missing end. Other DNA sequences from this sample encode an identical CDR3 as well. The chain couples TRBV13-1 to TRBJ2-5, with D perhaps matching TRBD2 (6 bases). The length of the CDR3 is 13 residues. Germline V gene data show CDR1 as NSHNY and CDR2 as SYGAGN. CDR3: CASSLWGGDTQYF. Partial CDR3 DNA: TGTGCCAGCAGCCTCTGGGGTGGAGAC.

This clone was detected ten times or more. Gene names are mouse gene names. The missing CDR3 end, 4 residues past where the read stops, is filled in from the germline J gene. The chain recombines TRBV1 with TRBJ2-2; perhaps TRBD1 as D (6 bases). The CDR3 has 16 residues. Germline lookup yields CDR1 NSQYPW and CDR2 LRSPGD (reference sequence). V was trimmed by 5 bases and J by 0 bases, leaving 13 bases between them. The CDR3: CTCSPGTNTNTGQLYF. The covered CDR3 bases are TGCACCTGCAGTCCAGGGACAAATACAAACACCGGG.

This clone was picked up a small number of times. The germline and genes are mouse ones. Sequencing ends 4 residues short of the CDR3 end; the germline J gene provides the rest. The chain links TRBV13-3 to TRBJ2-7, with D maybe TRBD2 (6 bases). The CDR3 is made up of 15 amino acids. Germline values: CDR1 NNHDY, CDR2 SYVADS. V was cut by 6 bases and J by 0 bases, with 16 bases left in between. The CDR3 region is CASTPSRGDSYEQYF. CDR3 bases read: TGTGCCAGCACCCCTTCCCGGGGGGACTCCTAT.

This clone was counted a few times. Genes and germline are mouse. The missing CDR3 end, 4 residues past where the read stops, is filled in from the germline J gene. V gene TRBV31 combines with J gene TRBJ2-5, with a possible D match to TRBD1 (6 bases). Germline loops: CDR1 GKSSPN, CDR2 SITVG. The CDR3 has 14 amino acids. The CDR3: CAWSLDGRGDTQYF. The DNA read from the CDR3 is TGTGCCTGGAGTCTAGATGGGAGGGGGGAC.

This clone came up a few times. All gene names here are mouse names. The read ends 3 residues early relative to the CDR3; the germline J gene fills the gap. The chain has TRBV1 and TRBJ1-6; 10 bases line up with TRBD1. TRBJ1-6 is reported as an ORF; its role is uncertain. The germline gives CDR1 NSQYPW, CDR2 LRSPGD (reference sequence). CDR3 length: 13 amino acids. Germline trimming cut 6 bases from V and 10 bases from J; bases unmatched to any gene: 3. The CDR3 reads CTCRGTGESPLYF. The sequenced CDR3 bases are TGCACCTGCAGAGGGACAGGGGAATCGCCC.

Concerning this clone itself: Mouse gene names apply. The read comes to an end 4 residues before the CDR3 does, leaving the germline J gene to fill in the end. The V gene is TRBV1, the J gene TRBJ2-1, with 8 bases matching TRBD1. The CDR3 has 15 residues. Germline V CDR1 and CDR2: NSQYPW, LRSPGD (reference sequence). Incomplete CDR3 DNA: TGCACCTGCAGTGCAGATTGGCAGGGGGCGGCT. This sequence encodes CTCSADWQGAA. The full-length CDR3 reads as CTCSADWQGAAEQFF.

Turning to this clone: Mouse names are used for the genes. Read coverage stops 4 residues before the CDR3 terminus; the germline J gene supplies the remainder. The sample contains more than one DNA sequence encoding this CDR3. V gene TRBV13-1 combines with J gene TRBJ2-4; 10 bases match TRBD1. Germline-derived CDR1 and CDR2 are NSHNY and SYGAGN. The CDR3 contains 14 residues. CDR3 DNA, as far as it was read: TGTGCCAGCAGTCCCGGGACAGGGGAAAAC. It specifies CASSPGTGEN. The complete CDR3 reads CASSPGTGENTLYF.

This clone was detected only a few times. Gene names denote mouse genes. The observed sequence ends 4 residues before the CDR3 terminus, with the missing tail filled in from the germline J gene. V gene TRBV29 combines with J gene TRBJ2-7; D gene uncertain. Germline CDR1 is MSHET and CDR2 is SYDVDS. CDR3 length: 12 residues. V shed 11 bases and J shed 0 bases, with 11 bases lying between them. The CDR3 protein is CAARRNSYEQYF. The sequenced part of the CDR3 DNA is TGTGCTGCCAGGCGGAACTCCTAT.

Remarks on this clone: The gene symbols are mouse symbols. The read falls 4 residues short of the CDR3 end, and the missing part is taken from the germline J gene. The chain recombines TRBV1 with TRBJ2-5; 9 bases match TRBD2. Germline loops: CDR1 NSQYPW, CDR2 LRSPGD (reference sequence). This CDR3 region has 15 residues. The covered CDR3 bases are TGCACCTGCAGTGCTCCTGGACTGGGGCGGGAC. Its protein is CTCSAPGLGRD. The complete CDR3 sequence is CTCSAPGLGRDTQYF.

A note on this clone: The gene names here belong to mouse. The read ends 4 residues before the CDR3 terminus; that terminus is restored from the germline J gene. The chain joins TRBV31 to TRBJ1-2; 10 positions agree with TRBD1. The CDR3 has 16 amino acids. Per germline, CDR1 GKSSPN and CDR2 SITVG. The V gene end was trimmed by 2 bases and the J gene end by 1 base; junction bases not matched to a gene: 7. The sequenced part of the CDR3 DNA is TGTGCCTGGAGTAAGGGACAGGGGATGGGAAACTCC. Its protein is CAWSKGQGMGNS. The full-length CDR3 reads as CAWSKGQGMGNSDYTF.

This clone was counted between two and nine times. The gene symbols are mouse symbols. Read data end 4 residues before the CDR3 end; the end is taken from the germline J gene. The V gene is TRBV13-2, the J gene TRBJ1-1; D uncertain. There are 12 residues in the CDR3. Germline V gives CDR1 NNHNN, CDR2 SYGAGS (reference sequence). The part of the CDR3 DNA that was read is TGTGCCAGCGGTGATGCAGTAGCA. Translated: CASGDAVA. The whole CDR3 sequence is CASGDAVAEVFF.

To note about this clone: All gene names here are mouse names. Read sequence stops 4 residues before the CDR3 end, and the germline J gene provides the missing end. The V and J genes are TRBV19 and TRBJ1-2, with TRBD1 identical over 11 bases. Germline CDR1 reads FNHDT; CDR2 reads SITEND (reference sequence). V lost 5 bases, J lost 0 bases, and 9 bases stayed unmatched. The CDR3 runs to 17 residues. This chain's CDR3 is CASSRRDRGNANSDYTF. CDR3 bases read: TGTGCCAGCAGCCGCCGGGACAGGGGGAATGCAAACTCC. Drawing the rest from reference TRBV19 and TRBJ1-2, the complete variable domain is GGIITQTPKFLIGQEGQKLTLKCQQNFNHDTMYWYRQDSGKGLRLIYYSITENDLQKGDLSEGYDASREKKSSFSLTVTSAQKNEMAVFLCASSRRDRGNANSDYTFGSGTRLLVI.

This clone was found a few times. The genes are named according to mouse. Read data end 4 residues before the CDR3 end; the end is taken from the germline J gene. Other DNA sequences from this sample encode an identical CDR3 as well. The rearrangement joins TRBV1 to TRBJ2-1, with TRBD1 identical over 8 bases. The junction had 0 bases not matched to a gene; V was cut back by 4 bases and J by 1 base. The V gene's germline CDR1 is NSQYPW and CDR2 LRSPGD (reference sequence). The CDR3 loop spans 14 amino acids. The CDR3 protein is CTCSGDRNYAEQFF. The CDR3 bases that were read are TGCACCTGCAGTGGGGACAGGAACTATGCT.

This clone has just a few counts. Each gene name is a mouse one. CDR3 sequence reads: CASSFRGSYAEQFF. CDR3 DNA, as far as it was read: TGTGCTAGCAGTTTTAGGGGGAGCTATGCT. V and J are TRBV29 and TRBJ2-1; TRBD1 might be the D (6 bases). The read finishes 4 residues shy of the CDR3 end, and the germline J gene is used to complete it. Germline V gene sequence: CDR1 MSHET, CDR2 SYDVDS. With 3 bases removed from V and 3 bases from J, the gap between germline ends came to 9 bases. This CDR3 spans 14 amino acids.

About this clone: Gene and germline names: mouse. Sequencing ends 4 residues short of the CDR3 end; the germline J gene provides the rest. The rearrangement uses TRBV13-1 and TRBJ2-1; 9 bases are shared with TRBD1. There are 17 residues in the CDR3. With 1 base clipped from V and 1 base from J, the junction kept 6 bases outside the gene matches. Germline values: CDR1 NSHNY, CDR2 SYGAGN. CDR3 DNA, as far as it was read: TGTGCCAGCAGTGATTGGGGACAGGGAAGGAACTATGCT. Translating it yields CASSDWGQGRNYA. The full CDR3 protein reads CASSDWGQGRNYAEQFF.

This clone was seen more than once but under ten times. Each gene name is a mouse one. The CDR3 region is CASSALGVSAETLYF. CDR3 DNA, as far as it was read: TGTGCCAGCAGCGCCCTGGGGGTTAGTGCAGAA. The chain combines TRBV13-1 with TRBJ2-3, with 7 bases that match TRBD2. The read terminates 4 residues ahead of where the CDR3 ends, so the germline J gene completes it. The germline V gene encodes CDR1 NSHNY and CDR2 SYGAGN. The CDR3 extends over 15 amino acids. Trimming at V came to 5 bases and at J to 0 bases, leaving 6 bases not matched to a gene.

In regard to this clone: This clone may be a read error of a much larger clone one base away. Germline and genes here are mouse. The CDR3 extends 4 residues past the end of the read, so its final part is completed from the germline J gene. Distinct nucleotide sequences in the sample also encode this CDR3. The chain employs TRBV13-1 and TRBJ1-2; 12 bases align to TRBD1. Germline CDR1 is NSHNY and CDR2 is SYGAGN. V shed 5 bases and J 2 bases; nucleotides not matched to a gene: 1. This CDR3 is built from 14 residues. This CDR3 reads CASRGTGGNSDYTF. CDR3 DNA, as far as it was read: TGTGCCAGCAGGGGGACAGGGGGCAACTCC.

For this clone: Each gene name is a mouse one. The read ends 4 residues before the CDR3 terminus; that terminus is restored from the germline J gene. This sample includes further DNA sequences coding for the same CDR3. This chain links TRBV31 with TRBJ1-2; D possibly corresponds to TRBD1 (5 bases). The CDR3 is 13 amino acids. Trimming left V 1 base short and J 0 bases short, with 6 bases between. Germline-derived CDR1 and CDR2 are GKSSPN and SITVG. CDR3 DNA, as far as it was read: TGTGCCTGGAGTCGACAGCCAAACTCC. Protein product: CAWSRQPNS. The full CDR3 reads CAWSRQPNSDYTF.

This clone turned up a few times. Germline and genes: mouse. The DNA read from the CDR3 is TGTGCCAGCAGCTTGGGACTGGGCTATGCT. Protein: CASSLGLGYA. The CDR3, in full, reads CASSLGLGYAEQFF. V and J are TRBV4 and TRBJ2-1; 9 nucleotides agree with TRBD2. The read ends 4 residues before the CDR3 terminus; that terminus is restored from the germline J gene. V trimming: 4 bases; J trimming: 3 bases; junction bases outside the gene matches: 1. The CDR3 totals 14 residues. Germline V gene sequence: CDR1 LGHDT, CDR2 YNNKQL (reference sequence).

Worth noting for this clone: Germline and genes: mouse. The read terminates 4 residues before the CDR3 end, so the remaining end is supplied by the germline J gene. The sample carries other DNA sequences with the same CDR3. V usage is TRBV5 and J usage is TRBJ2-5; 7 bases match TRBD1. The germline V gene has CDR1 LGHNA and CDR2 YNLKQL (reference sequence). CDR3 length equals 14 residues. CDR3 bases read: TGTGCCAGCAGCCAAGGACAGGGAAGAGAC. Translating gives CASSQGQGRD. The entire CDR3 is CASSQGQGRDTQYF.

Remarks on this clone: The genes are named according to mouse. CDR3 DNA, as far as it was read: TGTGCCAGCTTGGGGAGTCAAAAC. Amino acid sequence: CASLGSQN. The entire CDR3 protein reads CASLGSQNTLYF. The rearrangement joins TRBV13-1 to TRBJ2-4; tentatively, D is TRBD2 (5 bases). The read falls 4 residues short of the CDR3 end, and the missing part is taken from the germline J gene. The CDR3 loop spans 12 amino acids. The germline CDR1 and CDR2 sequences are NSHNY and SYGAGN. The germline V and J ends were trimmed by 7 bases and 0 bases, with 6 bases remaining between them.